The present T cell receptor (beta chain) was sequenced within a study of T cells in localized non-small cell lung cancer. As regards this clone: Its cognate antigen is unknown.

Whole-study findings and limits: Measurement of T cell clonality placed uninvolved adjacent lung highest, above the level in tumor. The study linked higher blood T cell density to longer overall survival. Adjacent lung had a median around 60 of the 100 largest tumor clones.

The assay was immunoSEQ multiplex PCR, and TCRdb's table has in-frame clones only and misses some. Of about 41,000 clones listed, roughly 86% are singletons. The origin of this receptor is an older female donor with stage I squamous cell lung carcinoma. The specimen comprised peripheral blood, sampled before any cancer treatment.

This CDR3 reads CASSQDIPGTSTYEQYF. CDR3 in DNA: TGCGCCAGCAGCCAAGATATTCCGGGGACTAGTACCTACGAGCAGTACTTC. The genes are TRBV4-3 and TRBJ2-7; the match to TRBD2 covers 8 bases. V gave up 0 bases and J gave up 2 bases; unmatched junction bases: 9. Germline values: CDR1 LGHNA, CDR2 YSLEER. The CDR3 runs to 17 residues.